Sequencing of this T cell receptor beta chain was carried out in a study of blood T cell repertoires in COVID-19. For the study at large: COVID-19 samples from acute and convalescent phases originated in the United States, Italy and Spain. Sources were T cells, B-cell-depleted T cells, or PBMCs; the material itself was cDNA or gDNA.

Germline loops: CDR1 MNHEY, CDR2 SVGEGT. CDR3 length: 15 amino acids. Germline trimming cut 4 bases from V and 6 bases from J; bases unmatched to any gene: 9. Per the study methods: Reference gene primer amplification gave nucleated cell count estimates. The data were produced by immunoSEQ multiplex PCR, yet TCRdb's version contains in-frame clones alone and is incomplete. For V, J and clone size, that table is used; D and trimming come from the DNA. The sample carries around 270,000 clones, 88% recorded once. The TCR sequence derives from a man in his 60s who had recovered from COVID-19. Source material: peripheral blood. The rearrangement links TRBV6-2 or TRBV6-3 to TRBJ1-5, with 7 bases matching TRBD1. The DNA of the CDR3 is TGTGCCAGCAGTTCCCGACCCCAGGGGGTTCAGCCCCAGCATTTT. It is translated as CASSSRPQGVQPQHF.